Described below is a single T cell receptor (beta chain) sequence and its context. Its recognized antigen is unknown. The input lacks base qualities; no much larger clone sits a single base away. RNA was extracted with the RNeasy kit and 0.5 to 1 ug was reverse transcribed using random hexamers. The immunoSEQ multiplex PCR assay, covering 54 Vbeta and 13 Jbeta segments, was used to amplify TCR beta CDR3 regions. PCR amplification bias was corrected using a synthetic template baseline for primer optimization and computational correction. As for the authors' bioinformatics: Reads were annotated to V, D and J genes per IMGT and analyzed with immunoSEQ Analyzer, keeping only productive sequences. Clonality was computed as one minus Shannon entropy normalized by log2 of the number of productive unique sequences. For each patient and control, public and private clones were evaluated within the 100 most prevalent clones. Clones were defined as Susac-specific when absent from the healthy and MS cohorts, from over 950 published viral clones and from other ImmuneACCESS disease sequences. The public reads were reanalyzed by TCRdb: fastp trimming at Q25, MiXCR alignment, in-frame beta chains only. Merged by CDR3 protein, the rows form single entries marked with the most common genes and DNA. TCRdb's processing, not the authors', yielded these V and J calls. Here the sample has more than 150,000 distinct CDR3 sequences; just under 95% occur a single time. The ten largest clonotypes hold around 0.21% of the sample.

Trimming takes 0 bases from V and 1 base from J, and the germline ends sit 13 bases apart. CDR1 PRHDT and CDR2 FYEKMQ were looked up in the germline V gene (reference sequence). The CDR3 runs 17 residues from the cysteine to the phenylalanine. Only CDR3 DNA is held: 51 bases, read in frame from base 1. The data derive from a study of CD8 T cells in Susac syndrome (dated by TCRdb to between 2018 and 2020). Describing the broader study: Repertoire sequencing was used to test whether CD8+ T cell activation and differentiation in Susac syndrome was antigen driven. The clonality of the CD8+ T cell repertoire was compared across over 9 healthy donors, some 14 Susac syndrome patients and under 19 multiple sclerosis patients.

General study outcomes and caveats: The number of individuals in the TCR sequencing and HLA analysis was recognized as being relatively small.

High-throughput TCR beta sequencing profiled peripheral blood CD8+ and CD4+ T cells from healthy donors, Susac syndrome patients and multiple sclerosis patients. The multiple sclerosis controls were treatment-naive patients who had stable or active relapsing-remitting disease and met the revised McDonald criteria. Bulk CD8+ and CD4+ T cells were purified magnetically by negative isolation, whereas CD8+ TEMRA cells were enriched by FACS. Blood was drawn into EDTA tubes, processed within 24 hours, and PBMCs were isolated by density gradient centrifugation. PBMCs intended for TCR sequencing were frozen in liquid nitrogen and were later thawed in a 37 degrees C water bath. The sorted or isolated CD4+, CD8+ and CD8+ TEMRA cells had a purity of 90% or higher.

The V and J genes are TRBV13 and TRBJ2-1; 6 matching bases give a weak D call of TRBD1. This TCR was recovered from a human donor with multiple sclerosis. What was sequenced was CD8+ T cells from PBMCs. The nucleotide sequence reads TGTGCCAGCAGCTTAGGCTGGGGGCTCCAGTCCTACAATGAGCAGTTCTTC. This yields the protein CASSLGWGLQSYNEQFF.